The 10 T cell receptor beta chains in this list originate from one sample, sequenced in a study of blood T cell repertoires in COVID-19. The table came from immunoSEQ multiplex PCR; TCRdb's copy has only in-frame clones and leaves some out. This sample has about 490,000 clones; approximately 85% occur once, and the top ten carry approximately 2.9%. The sequenced sample was peripheral blood. The receptors shown here come from a human donor in a cohort sampled during active COVID-19.

The chain employs TRBV4-1 and TRBJ1-1, with TRBD1 matching over 8 bases. This CDR3 contains 14 residues. CDR1 and CDR2 (germline): MGHRA, YSYEKL. The trim removed 4 bases at V and 0 bases at J, leaving 1 base unmatched. CDR3 sequence: CASSLTGVNTEAFF. Written as DNA, the CDR3 is TGCGCCAGCAGCCTGACAGGGGTGAACACTGAAGCTTTCTTT.

The J gene is TRBJ2-5, the V gene TRBV5-6; 7 positions agree with TRBD1. Trimming removed 1 base from V and 4 bases from J; junction bases left unmatched: 4. This CDR3 has 14 amino acids. Germline assignment: CDR1 SGHDT and CDR2 YYEEEE. CDR3 nucleotide sequence: TGTGCCAGCAGCTTGTTAAGGGGGCGAGAGACCCAGTACTTC. Translation gives CASSLLRGRETQYF. Combining the CDR3 with reference TRBV5-6 and TRBJ2-5 gives the whole variable domain DAGVTQSPTHLIKTRGQQVTLRCSPKSGHDTVSWYQQALGQGPQFIFQYYEEEERQRGNFPDRFSGHQFPNYSSELNVNALLLGDSALYLCASSLLRGRETQYFGPGTRLLVL.

The chain employs TRBV27 and TRBJ1-6; D remains ambiguous. The CDR3 covers 14 residues. The V and J ends lost 5 bases and 10 bases respectively, with 15 bases between them. Per the germline V gene, CDR1 is MNHEY and CDR2 is SMNVEV (reference sequence). For the CDR3, the DNA is TGTGCCAGCAGTCCCTCTTGGGGAGGCTCACCCCTCCACTTT. This translates into CASSPSWGGSPLHF.

The chain joins TRBV5-1 to TRBJ2-1; 13 positions match TRBD2. The CDR3 runs to 16 residues. Germline V gives CDR1 SGHRS, CDR2 YFSETQ. V was clipped by 1 base and J by 9 bases; unmatched bases: 7. The CDR3 loop is CASSLTSGRATGEQFF. The DNA for the CDR3 is TGCGCCAGCAGCTTGACTAGCGGGAGGGCCACGGGTGAGCAGTTCTTC.

The chain carries TRBV6-6 and TRBJ1-2; D uncertain. V lost 6 bases, J lost 1 base, and 3 bases lay in between. Germline V gives CDR1 MNHNY, CDR2 SVGAGI (reference sequence). The CDR3 is 11 amino acids. CDR3 coding DNA: TGTGCCAGCAGCCTTAACTATGGCTACACCTTC. Its protein is CASSLNYGYTF.

The CDR3 coding sequence is TGTGCCAGCAGCTTAGGCTCTCTGACAGGGCGGAACACAGATACGCAGTATTTT. Amino acid sequence: CASSLGSLTGRNTDTQYF. The genes are TRBV7-2 and TRBJ2-3; 7 bases map to TRBD1. This CDR3 contains 18 residues. V shed 1 base and J 2 bases; nucleotides not matched to a gene: 12. CDR1 is SGHTA, CDR2 FQGNSA, per germline. Supplemented by reference TRBV7-2 and TRBJ2-3, the full variable domain reads GAGVSQSPSNKVTEKGKDVELRCDPISGHTALYWYRQSLGQGLEFLIYFQGNSAPDKSGLPSDRFSAERTGGSVSTLTIQRTQQEDSAVYLCASSLGSLTGRNTDTQYFGPGTRLTVL.

The genes are TRBV5-1 and TRBJ2-7; 12 bases line up with TRBD2. From germline, CDR1 is SGHRS and CDR2 YFSETQ. CDR3 length: 15 residues. Trimming cost V 5 bases and J 4 bases; bases outside gene matches: 7. The DNA of the CDR3 is TGCGCCAGCAGGTCTTCTAGCGGGAGGGGGTACGAGCAGTACTTC. This gives the protein CASRSSSGRGYEQYF.

This sequence joins TRBV18 and TRBJ2-7, with 9 bases matching TRBD1. The germline gives CDR1 KGHSH, CDR2 LQKENI. CDR3 length equals 17 residues. The V gene end was trimmed by 0 bases and the J gene end by 5 bases; junction bases not matched to a gene: 11. CDR3 protein: CASSPPGGTGKFDEQYF. As DNA, the CDR3 is TGTGCCAGCTCACCACCGGGTGGGACAGGGAAGTTCGACGAGCAGTACTTC.

This chain connects TRBV10-2 to TRBJ2-2, with D possibly matching TRBD1 (6 bases). Germline V lookup: CDR1 WSHSY, CDR2 SAAADI. Trimming removed 6 bases at V and 1 base at J, with 6 bases between. CDR3 length equals 13 residues. The DNA for the CDR3 is TGCGCCAGCAGCAGGGGGAACACCGGGGAGCTGTTTTTT. It yields the protein CASSRGNTGELFF.

This CDR3 is CASSFTTSGAYEQYF. The CDR3 coding sequence is TGTGCCAGTAGTTTTACGACTAGCGGGGCTTACGAGCAGTACTTC. The rearrangement joins TRBV19 to TRBJ2-7, with 11 nucleotides matching TRBD2. The junction had 7 bases not matched to a gene; V was cut back by 5 bases and J by 4 bases. This CDR3 region has 15 residues. Germline CDR1 reads LNHDA; CDR2 reads SQIVND (reference sequence).